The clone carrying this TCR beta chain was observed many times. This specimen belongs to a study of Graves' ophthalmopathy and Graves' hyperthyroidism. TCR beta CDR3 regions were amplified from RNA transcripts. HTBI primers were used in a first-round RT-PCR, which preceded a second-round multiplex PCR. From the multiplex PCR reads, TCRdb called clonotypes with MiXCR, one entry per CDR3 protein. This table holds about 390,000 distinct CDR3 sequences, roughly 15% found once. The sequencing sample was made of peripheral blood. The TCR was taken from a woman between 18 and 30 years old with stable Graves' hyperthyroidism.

CDR3 in DNA: TGTGCCAGCACTAGCGGGATCCAAGAGACCCAGTACTTC. Translated, it gives CASTSGIQETQYF. The rearrangement uses TRBV7-2 and TRBJ2-5; 9 nucleotides agree with TRBD2. CDR3 length: 13 amino acids. Trimming cost V 7 bases and J 1 base; bases outside gene matches: 1. Germline CDR1 reads SGHTA; CDR2 reads FQGNSA.